This T cell receptor (beta chain) was recovered during a study of T cell responses to AZD1222 COVID-19 vaccine. Study outcomes and limitations: Spike-specific TCR breadth and depth rose after two AZD1222 doses. Donors were largely white British and mainly female; clonal diversity was possibly underestimated.

Libraries were prepared by immunoSEQ multiplex PCR; TCRdb keeps only in-frame clonotypes and omits some of them. The table shows more than 20,000 clones, with around 87% occurring only once. CDR1 and CDR2 from the germline V gene are MNHEY and SMNVEV (reference sequence). V trimming: 5 bases; J trimming: 8 bases; junction bases outside the gene matches: 7. The CDR3 contains 14 residues. Turning to this clone: Its target is not known.

Specimen: peripheral blood, collected 28 days after the second AZD1222 dose. This clonotype originated in an adult who received the AZD1222 COVID-19 vaccine. The chain employs TRBV27 and TRBJ2-4, with TRBD2 matching over 9 bases. CDR3 loop: CASSPLAGVDIQYF. The CDR3 coding sequence is TGTGCCAGCAGTCCATTAGCGGGAGTAGACATTCAGTACTTC.